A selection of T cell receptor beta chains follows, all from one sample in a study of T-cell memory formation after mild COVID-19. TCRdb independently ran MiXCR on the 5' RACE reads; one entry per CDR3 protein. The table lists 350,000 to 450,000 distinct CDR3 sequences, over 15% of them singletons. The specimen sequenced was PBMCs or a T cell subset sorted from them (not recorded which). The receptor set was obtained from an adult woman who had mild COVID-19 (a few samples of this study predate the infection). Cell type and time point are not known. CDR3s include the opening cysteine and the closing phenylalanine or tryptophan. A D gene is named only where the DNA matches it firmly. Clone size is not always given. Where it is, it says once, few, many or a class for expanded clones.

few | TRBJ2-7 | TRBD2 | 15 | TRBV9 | CASSVGISGNYEQYF | TGTGCCAGCAGCGTAGGAATTAGCGGGAATTACGAGCAGTACTTC
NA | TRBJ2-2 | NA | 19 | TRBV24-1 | CATSDLPPLGSRFTGELFF | TGTGCCACCAGTGATTTGCCCCCATTGGGCAGCCGATTCACCGGGGAGCTGTTTTTT
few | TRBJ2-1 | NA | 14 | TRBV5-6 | CASSLRGTFNEQFF | TGTGCCAGCAGCCTAAGGGGGACTTTTAATGAGCAGTTCTTC
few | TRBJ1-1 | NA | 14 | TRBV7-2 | CASSLTEVNTEAFF | TGTGCCAGCAGCTTAACAGAGGTGAACACTGAAGCTTTCTTT
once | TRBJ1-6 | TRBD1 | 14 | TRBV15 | CATSTGTEVSPLHF | TGTGCCACCAGCACTGGGACAGAGGTATCACCCCTCCACTTT
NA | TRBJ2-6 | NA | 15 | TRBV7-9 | CASSLLDPPANVLTF | TGTGCCAGCAGCTTATTAGACCCTCCGGCCAACGTCCTGACTTTC
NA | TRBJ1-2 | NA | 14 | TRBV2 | CASSVEGLFDGYTF | TGTGCCAGCAGTGTAGAAGGGTTATTCGATGGCTACACCTTC
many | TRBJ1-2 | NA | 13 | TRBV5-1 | CASSLTANYGYTF | TGTGCCAGCAGCCTAACAGCTAACTATGGCTACACCTTC
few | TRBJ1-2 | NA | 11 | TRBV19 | CAAADHYGYTF | TGTGCCGCGGCGGACCACTATGGCTACACCTTC
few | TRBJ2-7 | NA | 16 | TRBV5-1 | CASSLKTRPWSYEQYF | TGCGCCAGCAGCTTGAAAACCCGGCCTTGGAGCTACGAGCAGTACTTC
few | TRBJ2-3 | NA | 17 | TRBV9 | CASSVRDFHSSTDTQYF | TGTGCCAGCAGCGTAAGGGACTTCCACTCTAGCACAGATACGCAGTATTTT
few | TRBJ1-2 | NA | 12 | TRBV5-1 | CASSSGPLGYTF | TGCGCCAGCAGCTCGGGACCTTTGGGCTACACCTTC
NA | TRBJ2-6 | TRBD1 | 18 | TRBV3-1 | CASSQPGQPRSGANVLTF | TGTGCCAGCAGCCAGCCGGGACAGCCACGCTCTGGGGCCAACGTCCTGACTTTC
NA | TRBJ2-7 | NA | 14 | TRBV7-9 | CASSLDGNSYEQYF | TGTGCCAGCAGCCTGGACGGGAACTCCTACGAGCAGTACTTC
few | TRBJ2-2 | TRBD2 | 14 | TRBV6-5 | CASSFEREIGELFF | TGTGCCAGCAGTTTTGAGCGGGAAATCGGGGAGCTGTTTTTT
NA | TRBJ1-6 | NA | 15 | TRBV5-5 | CASSLGEGLGSPLHF | TGTGCCAGCAGCTTGGGGGAGGGGCTCGGTTCACCCCTCCACTTT
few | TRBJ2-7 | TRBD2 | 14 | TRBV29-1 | CSVALAGGPYEQYF | TGCAGCGTAGCCCTAGCGGGAGGACCCTACGAGCAGTACTTC
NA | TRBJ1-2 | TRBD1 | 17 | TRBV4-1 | CASSLLGQGALGYGYTF | TGCGCCAGCAGCCTCTTGGGACAGGGGGCGTTGGGCTATGGCTACACCTTC
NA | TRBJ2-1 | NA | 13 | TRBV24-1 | CATSAPGRNEQFF | TGTGCCACCAGTGCCCCGGGTCGGAATGAGCAGTTCTTC
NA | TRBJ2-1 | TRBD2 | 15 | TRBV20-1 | CSARDSSGAYNEQFF | TGCAGTGCTAGAGATTCTAGCGGAGCATACAATGAGCAGTTCTTC